The 7 T cell receptor beta chains presented below share a single source sample, sequenced in a study of human T cells and chemical hapten exposure. Time point denoted: patch test 2, 6 weeks after DPC sensitization. Treatment given: therapeutic diphenylcyclopropenone sensitization with weekly scalp DPC. MiXCR, run by TCRdb on the RACE reads, gives a single entry per CDR3 protein. This sample has about 40,000 distinct CDR3 sequences, with approximately 3.4% found just once. The material sequenced was whole blood, taken in connection with sensitization to the hapten diphenylcyclopropenone (DPC). Receptors originate from a man aged 35 to 55 with alopecia areata. Some clones in this sample may be carry-over from other donors' samples.

This clonotype occurred many times. V is TRBV3-1 and J is TRBJ1-6; D call uncertain. Trimming stripped 8 bases from V and 13 bases from J, with 3 bases between. The germline V gene encodes CDR1 LGHDT and CDR2 YNNKEL (reference sequence). CDR3 length: 8 amino acids. Here the CDR3 DNA reads TGTGCCAGCCCCCCCCTCCACTTT. Protein: CASPPLHF.

This clonotype was detected ten times or more. The rearrangement links TRBV6-5 to TRBJ2-6, with D hard to call. The CDR3 covers 15 residues. Germline CDR1 reads MNHEY; CDR2 reads SVGAGI. V lost 0 bases and J 2 bases, leaving 5 bases between the germline ends. The CDR3 here is CASSYSMAGANVLTF. The CDR3 coding sequence is TGTGCCAGCAGTTACTCAATGGCTGGGGCCAACGTCCTGACTTTC.

This clonotype was picked up a small number of times. This rearrangement joins TRBV5-6 to TRBJ2-5; no reliable D call. The CDR3 spans 11 residues. Trimming stripped 4 bases from V and 4 bases from J, with 5 bases between. Per germline, CDR1 SGHDT and CDR2 YYEEEE. The CDR3 protein is CASSKTETQYF. Here the CDR3 DNA reads TGTGCCAGCAGCAAAACAGAGACCCAGTACTTC.

The table lists this clonotype with many counts. The V call is TRBV12-3 or TRBV12-4, the J call TRBJ1-1, with D perhaps matching TRBD1 (5 bases). This CDR3 comprises 13 residues. The ends were cut back, 5 bases at V and 5 bases at J, with 12 bases in the middle. DNA for the CDR3: TGTGCCAGCAGTAGTCATGGGGGGACTGAAGCTTTCTTT. It is translated as CASSSHGGTEAFF.

This clonotype was recorded a few times. This rearrangement joins TRBV3-1 to TRBJ2-3; D perhaps matches TRBD2 (6 bases). The CDR3 contains 16 residues. The germline V and J ends were trimmed by 0 bases and 0 bases, with 10 bases remaining between them. The germline CDR1 and CDR2 sequences are LGHDT and YNNKEL (reference sequence). CDR3 in amino acids: CASSQERGDSTDTQYF. The CDR3 bases are TGTGCCAGCAGCCAAGAGCGGGGTGATAGCACAGATACGCAGTATTTT.

As concerns this clonotype: A much larger clone sits a single nucleotide away, making a read error possible. The rearrangement links TRBV4-2 to TRBJ2-1, with D uncertain. Germline CDR1 reads LGHNA; CDR2 reads YNFKEQ. This CDR3 contains 15 residues. The CDR3 loop is CTSSPPGSSYNEQFF. CDR3 coding DNA: TGTACCAGCAGCCCCCCGGGTAGCTCCTACAATGAGCAGTTCTTC.

This clonotype appeared a few times. The V call is TRBV12-3 or TRBV12-4, the J call TRBJ1-5; D is ambiguous. V gave up 2 bases and J gave up 4 bases, with 12 bases separating them. This CDR3 has 15 residues. The CDR3 spells CASSLSLSRNQPQHF. DNA of the CDR3: TGTGCCAGCAGTTTAAGCTTATCCCGAAATCAGCCCCAGCATTTT.